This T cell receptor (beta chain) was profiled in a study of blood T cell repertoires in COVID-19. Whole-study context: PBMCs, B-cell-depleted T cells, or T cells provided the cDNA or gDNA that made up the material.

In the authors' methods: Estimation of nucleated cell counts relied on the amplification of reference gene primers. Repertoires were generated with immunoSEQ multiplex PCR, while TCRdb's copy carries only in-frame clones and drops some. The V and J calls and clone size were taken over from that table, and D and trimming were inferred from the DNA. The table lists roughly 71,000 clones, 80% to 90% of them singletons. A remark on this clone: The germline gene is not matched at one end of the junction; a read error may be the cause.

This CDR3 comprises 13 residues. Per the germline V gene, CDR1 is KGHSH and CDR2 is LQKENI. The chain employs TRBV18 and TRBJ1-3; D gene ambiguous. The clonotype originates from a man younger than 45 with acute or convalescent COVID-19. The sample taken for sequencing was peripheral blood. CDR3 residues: CASSPQEGVDPHF. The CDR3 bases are TGTGCCAGCTCACCACAGGAGGGAGTCGATCCCCATTTT.